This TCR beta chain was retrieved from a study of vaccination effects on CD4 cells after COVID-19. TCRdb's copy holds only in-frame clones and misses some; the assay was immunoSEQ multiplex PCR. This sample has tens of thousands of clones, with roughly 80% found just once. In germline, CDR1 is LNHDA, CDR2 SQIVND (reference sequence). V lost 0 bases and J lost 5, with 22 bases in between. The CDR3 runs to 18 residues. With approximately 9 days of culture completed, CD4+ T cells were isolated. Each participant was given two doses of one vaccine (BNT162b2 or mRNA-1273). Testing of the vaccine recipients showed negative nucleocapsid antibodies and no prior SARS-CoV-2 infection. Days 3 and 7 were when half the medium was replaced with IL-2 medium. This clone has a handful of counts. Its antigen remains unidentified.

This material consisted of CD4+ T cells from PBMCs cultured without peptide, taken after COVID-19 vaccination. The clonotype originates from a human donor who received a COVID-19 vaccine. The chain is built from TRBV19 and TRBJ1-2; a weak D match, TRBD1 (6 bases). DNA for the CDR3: TGTGCCAGTAGTATAGACCCAGGAGTAGGGGACAACCCGTATGGCTACACCTTC. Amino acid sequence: CASSIDPGVGDNPYGYTF. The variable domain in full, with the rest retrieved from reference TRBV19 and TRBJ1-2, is DGGITQSPKYLFRKEGQNVTLSCEQNLNHDAMYWYRQDPGQGLRLIYYSQIVNDFQKGDIAEGYSVSREKKESFPLTVTSAQKNPTAFYLCASSIDPGVGDNPYGYTFGSGTRLTVV.